This is a list of T cell receptor beta chains from one sample in a study of cytomegalovirus exposure and HLA in healthy donors. Clones were sequenced by immunoSEQ multiplex PCR, and TCRdb holds only the in-frame ones, with some missing. The repertoire includes more than 140,000 clones, 60% to 80% of them detected once, and around 0.7% sits in the top ten. Sequenced input: PBMCs. These receptors all come from a male donor in good health and CMV-seronegative. Each CDR3 is given with its conserved first and last residue. Fields, in order: D gene, J gene, V gene, CDR3 protein. D genes are given only for firm matches.

>TRBD1|TRBJ2-7|TRBV29-1
CSAIQGSYEQYF
>-|TRBJ2-5|TRBV5-6
CASSLMGGDNQETQYF
>TRBD2|TRBJ2-7|TRBV27
CASSTSGVVYEQYF
>-|-|TRBV21-1
CASSCAGAPYEQYF
>-|TRBJ1-1|TRBV27
CASSLSLWGENTEAFF
>-|TRBJ2-5|TRBV5-1
CASSSTTLYQETQYF
>-|TRBJ2-3|TRBV5-5
CASSDLAYTDTQYF
>-|TRBJ2-6|TRBV4-3
CASSQDEGPSGANVLTF
>TRBD1|TRBJ1-5|TRBV15
CATSRGGQGNQPQHF
>TRBD1|TRBJ2-5|TRBV5-8
CASSVGQGVVQETQYF
>-|TRBJ2-2|TRBV9
CASSVVAAPNTGELFF
>-|TRBJ1-2|TRBV5-1
CASSLAPDRLNYGYTF
>-|TRBJ1-2|TRBV30
CAWSPTGTYGYTF
>TRBD1|TRBJ2-1|TRBV2
CASSEALHRGNEQFF
>TRBD1|TRBJ2-5|TRBV9
CASSVTGGGETQYF
>-|TRBJ1-1|TRBV5-1
CASSLGTSLNTEAFF
>-|TRBJ2-1|TRBV18
CASSLQGGEQFF
>-|TRBJ1-1|TRBV5-1
CASSFSGMNTEAFF
>TRBD2|TRBJ2-5|TRBV5-1
CASSDSSGTWETQYF
>TRBD1|TRBJ2-2|TRBV7-3
CASSSTGGRTGELFF
>TRBD1|TRBJ1-6|TRBV4-3
CASSQEGPGGTGGSPLHF
>TRBD1|TRBJ2-5|TRBV19
CASKTGGTETQYF
>-|TRBJ2-7|TRBV29-1
CSVPGEKTSEQYF
>-|TRBJ1-1|TRBV30
CAWTRGGSGTEAFF
>-|TRBJ1-1|TRBV7-9
CSGGEGVGTEAFF
>-|TRBJ1-2|TRBV4-1
CASSPNRANYGYTF
>TRBD1|TRBJ1-6|TRBV29-1
CSVVRGRDSPLHF
>-|TRBJ2-5|TRBV2
CASSQGGGETQYF
>TRBD2|TRBJ2-2|TRBV9
CASSRPGLVGGELFF
>TRBD1|TRBJ1-1|TRBV6-5
CASSPSTGTGAEAFF
>TRBD1|TRBJ1-5|TRBV19
CASSTTGALNQPQHF
>TRBD1|TRBJ1-5|TRBV30
CAWSVKGGGSGNQPQHF
>-|TRBJ2-7|TRBV30
CAWSPVGGAGYEQYF
>-|TRBJ1-2|TRBV30
CAWSVEGLGGAIYGYTF
>TRBD1|TRBJ2-2|TRBV2
CASKAGGGGDTGELFF
>TRBD1|TRBJ1-1|TRBV2
CASREQTGGNTEAFF
>TRBD1|TRBJ2-3|TRBV9
CASSVRQGRTDTQYF
>-|TRBJ2-5|TRBV7-9
CASSSFYPQETQYF
>-|TRBJ1-1|TRBV29-1
CSVERVRNTEAFF
>-|TRBJ1-1|TRBV5-4
CASSLAGVGKTEAFF
>-|-|TRBV30
CAWDIGGYEQYF
>-|TRBJ2-1|TRBV7-3
CASSLAGSYNEQFF
>-|TRBJ1-6|TRBV10-3
CAISGAGNYNSPLHF
>TRBD1|TRBJ1-4|TRBV5-1
CASSFQGGTNEKLFF
>-|TRBJ1-4|TRBV15
CATSRGGSGNEKLFF
>-|TRBJ1-5|TRBV2
CASSGGEQPQHF
>TRBD1|TRBJ2-6|TRBV19
CASTRTGSLSGANVLTF